Included here is one T cell receptor (beta chain) sequence, with context. One end of the junction does not line up with germline, which may come from a read error. The data derive from a study of CD8+CD57+ T cells in acquired aplastic anemia. The CDR3 contains 17 residues. Germline CDR1 reads SEHNR; CDR2 reads FQNEAQ (reference sequence). The TCR beta profiling, which covered VDJ combination and CDR3 sequence, was carried out using genomic DNA as the template. TCRdb re-called the reads with MiXCR, one entry per CDR3 protein. The sample lists 150,000 to 200,000 distinct CDR3 sequences; under 70% were seen once.

The chain has TRBV7-9 and TRBJ1-6; TRBD1 matches 8 bases. Sample: sorted CD4+, CD8+, or CD8+CD57+ T cells (not recorded which) from PBMCs. The receptor was isolated from a human donor with severe aplastic anemia or a healthy control (not recorded which). The CDR3 coding sequence is TGTGCCAACAGCTTATCCCTACAAGGACAGGGCCGTTCGCCCCTCCACTTT. It is translated as CANSLSLQGQGRSPLHF.